Listed below are T cell receptor beta chains from one sample, sequenced in a study of blood T cell repertoires in COVID-19. Assay used: immunoSEQ multiplex PCR; TCRdb lists only in-frame clones, some missing. Of fewer than 250,000 clones in the sample, 80% to 90% were seen once. The material sequenced was PBMCs or T cells enriched from blood (not recorded which). Receptors were obtained from a woman aged 40 to 50 who had been exposed to COVID-19. Both conserved end residues are part of each CDR3. D genes are given only for firm matches. Expanded clones get a size class; other rows say once, few or many, or leave the size out.

TRBJ2-1	NA	TRBV5-3	TRBD2	TGTGCCAGACTAACTAGCGGGGGCTCGAGCTCCTACAATGAGCAGTTCTTC	CARLTSGGSSSYNEQFF
TRBJ2-3	NA	TRBV28	NA	TGTGCCAGCAGTTTAGTAAGCAACGCTGGCACAGATACGCAGTATTTT	CASSLVSNAGTDTQYF
TRBJ1-2	NA	TRBV7-3	TRBD1	TGTGCCAGCAGCCCACAGGGGGCCCCTGATGGCTACACCTTC	CASSPQGAPDGYTF
TRBJ2-1	NA	TRBV19	TRBD2	TGTGCCAGTAACGCGGGGGGCTCATTAGGCTACAATGAGCAGTTCTTC	CASNAGGSLGYNEQFF
TRBJ2-5	NA	TRBV2	NA	TGTGCCAGCGCCCCCCAAGGGGGTCAAGAGACCCAGTACTTC	CASAPQGGQETQYF
TRBJ1-1	few	TRBV19	TRBD1	TGTGCCAGTAGTCGGCCGGGACAGGGGCGATATGAAGCTTTCTTT	CASSRPGQGRYEAFF
TRBJ1-1	few	TRBV2	NA	TGTGCCAGCCAGGGGTTCAGGGGACCCTTCGAGAACACTGAAGCTTTCTTT	CASQGFRGPFENTEAFF
TRBJ2-3	NA	TRBV29-1	NA	TGCAGCGTCCCCTGGTGGGCGAGCACAGATACGCAGTATTTT	CSVPWWASTDTQYF
TRBJ2-3	NA	TRBV7-3	NA	TGTGCCAGCAGCTTACAGGGAGGCAACACAGATACGCAGTATTTT	CASSLQGGNTDTQYF
TRBJ1-5	NA	TRBV27	TRBD1	TGTGCCAGCAGTTCCGGGACAGGGGAGTATCAGCCCCAGCATTTT	CASSSGTGEYQPQHF
TRBJ2-3	few	TRBV4-1	NA	TGCGCCAGCAGCCAAGATCTCGCGGGCCTCAACACAGATACGCAGTATTTT	CASSQDLAGLNTDTQYF
TRBJ2-2	NA	TRBV3-1/TRBV3-2	TRBD1	TGTGCCAGCAGCCCTGGGGGACAGGTGAACACCGGGGAGCTGTTTTTT	CASSPGGQVNTGELFF
TRBJ2-5	NA	TRBV9	TRBD1	TGTGCCAGCAGCGTACCTCGGACAGGGCAACAAGAGACCCAGTACTTC	CASSVPRTGQQETQYF
TRBJ1-4	NA	TRBV4-3	TRBD1	TGCGCCAGCAGCCAGGGACAGGGGACACGTAGTGAAAAACTGTTTTTT	CASSQGQGTRSEKLFF
TRBJ1-6	NA	TRBV30	NA	TGTGCCTGGAGCGAAGGGCCTGGGGGGGGAGGGTCACCCCTCCACTTT	CAWSEGPGGGGSPLHF
TRBJ2-1	NA	TRBV7-3	TRBD2	TGTGCCAGCAGCCCTCCAGGGGCGGGGGGGCCTTCAAATGAGCAGTTCTTC	CASSPPGAGGPSNEQFF
TRBJ2-5	NA	TRBV12-3/TRBV12-4	NA	TGTGCCAGCAGTTTCATCCAAGAGACCCAGTACTTC	CASSFIQETQYF
TRBJ2-2	NA	TRBV19	NA	TGTGCCAGTAGTATCGGAAGGAGGGGGGAGCTGTTTTTT	CASSIGRRGELFF
TRBJ2-5	NA	TRBV2	TRBD2	TGTGCCAGCAGTGGACCCGGACTAGCGGTTCAAGAGACCCAGTACTTC	CASSGPGLAVQETQYF
TRBJ2-7	NA	TRBV25-1	NA	TGTGCCAGCAGTGAATACACCAGGGACGAGCAGTACTTC	CASSEYTRDEQYF
TRBJ2-6	NA	TRBV9	NA	TGTGCCAGCAGAGGAGAAGGCAGTCACTCTGGGGCCAACGTCCTGACTTTC	CASRGEGSHSGANVLTF
TRBJ1-1	NA	TRBV30	NA	TGTGCCACGATGTGGGGCGCAGGAAACACTGAAGCTTTCTTT	CATMWGAGNTEAFF
TRBJ1-2	NA	TRBV10-3	TRBD1	TGTGCCATCAGTGAGTCTACAGGGGAGAACTATGGCTACACCTTC	CAISESTGENYGYTF
TRBJ2-3	NA	TRBV7-7	TRBD1	TGTGCTAGCAGCGCAGGACAGGGGGGGTCAGATACGCAGTATTTT	CASSAGQGGSDTQYF
TRBJ1-1	few	TRBV7-2	NA	TGTGCCAGCAGCTTATCAGGAGGGTTGAACACTGAAGCTTTCTTT	CASSLSGGLNTEAFF
TRBJ2-7	NA	TRBV2	TRBD2	TGTGCCAGCAGAAGACTAGCGGGACAGTACGAGCAGTACTTC	CASRRLAGQYEQYF
TRBJ2-2	few	TRBV4-3	NA	TGCGCCAGCAGCCAAGGAGGGGGAGCCGGGGAGCTGTTTTTT	CASSQGGGAGELFF
TRBJ2-3	once	TRBV13	NA	TGTGCCAGCAGCCATAGGCCCGCGGGGAGTGTCATACAGGCGCAGTATTTT	CASSHRPAGSVIQAQYF
TRBJ2-3	NA	TRBV7-2	NA	TGTGCCAGCAGCTTAGTACGAGGCGATACGCAGTATTTT	CASSLVRGDTQYF
TRBJ2-7	NA	TRBV4-1	TRBD2	TGCGCCAGCAGCCAAGCCGGGCTAGCGGCCTACGAGCAGTACTTC	CASSQAGLAAYEQYF
TRBJ2-3	NA	TRBV7-2	NA	TGTGCCAGCAGCCTATTGTCCGGGACAACCGCCCTTACGCAGTATTTT	CASSLLSGTTALTQYF
TRBJ2-7	NA	TRBV11-2	NA	TGTGCCAGCAGCTTGGCCGGGATCGAGCAGTACTTC	CASSLAGIEQYF
TRBJ1-5	NA	TRBV2	TRBD1	TGTGCCAGCCAAGGGACAGATAGCAATCAGCCCCAGCATTTT	CASQGTDSNQPQHF
TRBJ1-5	NA	TRBV18	NA	TGTGCCAGCTCGCACAACAGGGATAGCAATCAGCCCCAGCATTTT	CASSHNRDSNQPQHF
TRBJ1-6	NA	TRBV4-2	TRBD1	TGTGCCAGCAGCCAGCCGGACAGGGGGATTTCACCCCTCCACTTT	CASSQPDRGISPLHF
TRBJ1-2	NA	TRBV9	NA	TGTGCCAGCAGCGTAGGCACAGGGCAGGGCTACACCTTC	CASSVGTGQGYTF
TRBJ2-7	NA	TRBV24-1	NA	TGTGCCACCAGTGGCAGGGGAACCTACGAGCAGTACTTC	CATSGRGTYEQYF
TRBJ2-2	NA	TRBV10-3	NA	TGTGCCATCAGTGAGTCGGCGGAAAACGCGAACACCGGGGAGCTGTTTTTT	CAISESAENANTGELFF
TRBJ2-7	NA	TRBV29-1	NA	TGCAGCGTTGAGATCTCAGGGGCGTCGGGCGAGCAGTACTTC	CSVEISGASGEQYF
TRBJ1-1	NA	TRBV6-5	NA	TGTGCCAGCAGCCTCGGACAGATCCATGAAGCTTTCTTT	CASSLGQIHEAFF
TRBJ1-6	NA	TRBV3-1/TRBV3-2	TRBD1	TGTGCCAGCAGCCAGGGACAGAATTCACCCCTCCACTTT	CASSQGQNSPLHF
TRBJ1-6	once	TRBV14	NA	TGTGCCAGCAGCCATTCGAATTCACCCCTCCACTTT	CASSHSNSPLHF
TRBJ1-4	NA	TRBV5-5	NA	TGTGCCAGCGCTTCGGGGGGCCCAGCAACTAATGAAAAACTGTTTTTT	CASASGGPATNEKLFF
TRBJ1-2	NA	TRBV7-9	NA	TGTGCCTCTCAGGGCAGGGTGGTCGGTTATGGCTACACCTTC	CASQGRVVGYGYTF
TRBJ2-1	NA	TRBV27	TRBD2	TGTGCCAGCAGTTCTCTAGCGGGGGGGGTCAATGAGCAGTTCTTC	CASSSLAGGVNEQFF
TRBJ2-3	NA	TRBV18	NA	TGTGCCAGCTCACCAGGCAGGAGCACAGATACGCAGTATTTT	CASSPGRSTDTQYF
TRBJ1-1	NA	TRBV3-1/TRBV3-2	NA	TGTGCCAGCAGCCCCCGGAGGGACACTGAAGCTTTCTTT	CASSPRRDTEAFF
TRBJ1-1	NA	TRBV5-4	NA	TGTGCCTCAGCGGGGGGCGCCGCTGAAGCTTTCTTT	CASAGGAAEAFF
TRBJ2-7	few	TRBV11-2	NA	TGTGCCAGCAGCTTCGGCGGGTTCTCCTACGAGCAGTACTTC	CASSFGGFSYEQYF
TRBJ2-3	NA	TRBV5-4	NA	TGTGCCAGCAGCCCGACTAGTGGTAGAGCAGATACGCAGTATTTT	CASSPTSGRADTQYF
TRBJ2-1	once	TRBV18	TRBD2	TGTGCCAGCTCACCGGAGACTAGCGGGGGTGGTGAGCAGTTCTTC	CASSPETSGGGEQFF
TRBJ1-2	NA	TRBV5-1	NA	TGCGCCAGCAGCAAGACAGCGACCTATGGCTACACCTTC	CASSKTATYGYTF
TRBJ1-2	few	TRBV11-2	TRBD1	TGTGCCAGCAGCTACCGCGGGACAGGGAATGGCTACACCTTC	CASSYRGTGNGYTF
TRBJ2-3	NA	TRBV6-4	TRBD2	TGTGCCAGCAGTGACCTAGCGGGGGGGGCTTCAGATACGCAGTATTTT	CASSDLAGGASDTQYF